Listed below are T cell receptor beta chains from one sample, sequenced in a study of PD-L1 blockade in urothelial cancer. Data came from immunoSEQ multiplex PCR; TCRdb stores just in-frame clones and leaves some out. Among 35,000 to 55,000 clones listed, almost 85% were seen once. The sample consisted of PBMCs, taken around atezolizumab (anti-PD-L1) treatment. These receptors were taken from a man between 65 and 80 years old with urothelial cancer. Each CDR3 is given with its conserved first and last residue.

J gene: TRBJ2-6; V gene: TRBV4-3; CDR3 protein: CASSGGGTWSGANVLTF
J gene: TRBJ1-2; V gene: TRBV10-1; CDR3 protein: CASICQFYGYTF
J gene: TRBJ1-1; V gene: TRBV6-1; CDR3 protein: CASRGTENTEAFF
J gene: TRBJ2-7; V gene: TRBV7-9; CDR3 protein: CASSFVRGEAMGQYF
J gene: TRBJ1-3; V gene: TRBV11-2; CDR3 protein: CASSATTGAGNTIYF
J gene: TRBJ2-4; V gene: TRBV27; CDR3 protein: CASSLYRDSKNIQYF
J gene: TRBJ2-7; V gene: TRBV27; CDR3 protein: CASSLFGGSSYEQYF
J gene: TRBJ1-1; V gene: TRBV7-9; CDR3 protein: CASSLATGINTEAFF
J gene: TRBJ1-1; V gene: TRBV7-8; CDR3 protein: CASSLGRGQNTEAFF
J gene: TRBJ1-3; V gene: TRBV4-1; CDR3 protein: CATGHPGNTIYF
J gene: TRBJ1-1; V gene: TRBV18; CDR3 protein: CASSSNRDTEAFF
J gene: TRBJ2-1; V gene: TRBV4-2; CDR3 protein: CASSQGGSESAYNEQFF
J gene: TRBJ1-5; V gene: TRBV2; CDR3 protein: CASSERQAYSNQPQHF